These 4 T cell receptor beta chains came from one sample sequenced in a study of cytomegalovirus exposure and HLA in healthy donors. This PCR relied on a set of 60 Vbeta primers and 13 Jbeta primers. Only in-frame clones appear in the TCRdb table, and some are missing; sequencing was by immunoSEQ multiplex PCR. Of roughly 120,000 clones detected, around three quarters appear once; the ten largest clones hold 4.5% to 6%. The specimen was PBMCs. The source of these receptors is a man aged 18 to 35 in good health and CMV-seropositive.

CDR3 residues: CASSSRQYGYTF. The DNA for the CDR3 is TGTGCCAGCAGTTCACGACAGTATGGCTACACCTTC. This chain uses TRBV28 with TRBJ1-2, with a tentative D call TRBD1 (5 bases). Germline values: CDR1 MDHEN, CDR2 SYDVKM. V lost 4 bases, J lost 5 bases, and 8 bases lay in between. The length of the CDR3 is 12 residues.

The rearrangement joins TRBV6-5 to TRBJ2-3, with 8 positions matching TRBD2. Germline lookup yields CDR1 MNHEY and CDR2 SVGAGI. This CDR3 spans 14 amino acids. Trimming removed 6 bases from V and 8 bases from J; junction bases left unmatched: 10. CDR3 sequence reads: CASRGGLADGTQYF. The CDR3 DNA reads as TGTGCCAGCAGAGGAGGACTAGCTGACGGTACGCAGTATTTT.

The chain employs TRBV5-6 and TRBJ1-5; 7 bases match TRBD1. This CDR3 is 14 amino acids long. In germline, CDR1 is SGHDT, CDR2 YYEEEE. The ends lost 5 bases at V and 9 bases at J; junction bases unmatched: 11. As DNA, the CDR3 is TGTGCCAGCAGTCGAATTGGACAGGCTCTGCCCCAGCATTTT. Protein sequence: CASSRIGQALPQHF.

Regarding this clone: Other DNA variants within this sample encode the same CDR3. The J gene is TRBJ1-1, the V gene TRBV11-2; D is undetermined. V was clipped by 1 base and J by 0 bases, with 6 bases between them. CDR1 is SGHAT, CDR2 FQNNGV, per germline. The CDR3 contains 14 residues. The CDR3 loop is CASSLAVMNTEAFF. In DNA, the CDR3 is TGTGCCAGCAGCTTAGCCGTAATGAACACTGAAGCTTTCTTT.